This TCR beta chain derives from a study of regulatory T cells in long-lasting Graves disease. V shed 5 bases and J shed 4 bases, with 13 bases lying between them. Germline V CDR1 and CDR2: SGHDT, YYEEEE. The CDR3 is 13 residues long. As regards this clonotype: What it recognizes is unknown.

Both iRepertoire HTBI primers and Arm-PCR of CDR3 regions were used to build the TCR beta libraries. TCRdb ran MiXCR on the multiplex PCR reads and lists one entry per CDR3 protein. The sample contains some 240,000 distinct CDR3 sequences, roughly 19% of which appear only once. Points from the study as a whole: More public clonotypes were shared by persistent patients (around 2,800) than by new patients (about 970).

Time point meaning: newly diagnosed GD, antithyroid drugs for less than 3 months. The TCR library was made from RNA that had been extracted from PBMCs in TRIzol. Diagnosis followed American Thyroid Association guidelines for Graves' disease. Separately, the same data were catalogued under a study of T cells in Graves' hyperthyroidism and ophthalmopathy.

Sequenced here: peripheral blood mononuclear cells (PBMCs), sampled at new diagnosis, from a patient treated with antithyroid drugs. The chain uses TRBV5-6 and TRBJ2-7; no reliable D call. The clonotype comes from a woman in her twenties or thirties with Graves disease. CDR3 nucleotide sequence: TGTGCCAGCAGTTGGAAGAATTTTTACGAGCAGTACTTC. Protein sequence: CASSWKNFYEQYF.